This TCR beta chain was captured by sequencing in a study of brain T cells in children with intractable seizures. Whole-study results and caveats: Only CDR3 sequence similarity suggested viral specificity, without known HCMV serostatus.

Produced via immunoSEQ multiplex PCR; TCRdb's table is partial and in-frame only. Altogether about 320,000 clones are present, nearly 95% being singletons, with the ten largest covering roughly 5.8%. As for this clone: Its antigen is unknown.

Noted time point: blood from clinic visit 5 months post-surgery; TSC patient then seizure free. Surgery cases with the highest brain T cell transcript signatures were chosen for sequencing. Germline-derived CDR1 and CDR2 are MNHEY and SVGAGI. The CDR3 loop spans 16 amino acids. V dropped 4 bases and J dropped 6 bases, with 16 bases sitting between them. The chain combines TRBV6-5 with TRBJ1-6; a possible D gene is TRBD1 (5 bases). The source was peripheral blood, collected 4 to 5 months after surgery. The receptor was derived from a boy under two years old with tuberous sclerosis and intractable seizures. CDR3 protein: CASSLRDEPPNSPLHF. CDR3 nucleotide sequence: TGTGCCAGCAGTTTGCGGGACGAACCCCCTAATTCACCCCTCCACTTT.